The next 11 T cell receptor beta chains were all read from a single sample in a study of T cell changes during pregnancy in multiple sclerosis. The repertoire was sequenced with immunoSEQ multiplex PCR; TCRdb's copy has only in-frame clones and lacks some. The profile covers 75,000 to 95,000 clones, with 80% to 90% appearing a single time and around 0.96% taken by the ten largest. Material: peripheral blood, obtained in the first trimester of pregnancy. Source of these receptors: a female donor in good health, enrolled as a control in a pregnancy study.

The CDR3 region has the DNA TGTGCCAGCAGTCATCCGGGACAAAATGAAAAACTGTTTTTT. As protein: CASSHPGQNEKLFF. This rearrangement joins TRBV6-6 to TRBJ1-4; D possibly corresponds to TRBD1 (6 bases). Germline V gene sequence: CDR1 MNHNY, CDR2 SVGAGI (reference sequence). With 5 bases removed from V and 5 bases from J, the gap between germline ends came to 12 bases. The CDR3 spans 14 residues.

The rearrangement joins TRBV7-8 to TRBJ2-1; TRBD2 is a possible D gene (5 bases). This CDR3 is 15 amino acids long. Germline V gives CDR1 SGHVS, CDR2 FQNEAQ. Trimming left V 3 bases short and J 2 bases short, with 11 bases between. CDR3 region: CASSLGVSPYNEQFF. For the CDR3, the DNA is TGTGCCAGCAGCTTGGGAGTCTCCCCCTACAATGAGCAGTTCTTC.

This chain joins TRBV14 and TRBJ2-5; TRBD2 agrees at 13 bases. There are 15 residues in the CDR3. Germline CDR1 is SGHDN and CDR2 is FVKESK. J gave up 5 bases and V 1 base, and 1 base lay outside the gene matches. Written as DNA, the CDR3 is TGTGCCAGCAGCCAAGCGGGACTAGCGGGGGAGACCCAGTACTTC. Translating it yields CASSQAGLAGETQYF.

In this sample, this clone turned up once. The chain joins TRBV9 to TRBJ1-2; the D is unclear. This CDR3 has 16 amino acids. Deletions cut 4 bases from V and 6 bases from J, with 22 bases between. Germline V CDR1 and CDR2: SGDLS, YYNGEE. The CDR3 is CASSSQTRLNIDGYTF. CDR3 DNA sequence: TGTGCCAGCAGCTCTCAGACCAGACTGAACATAGATGGCTACACCTTC.

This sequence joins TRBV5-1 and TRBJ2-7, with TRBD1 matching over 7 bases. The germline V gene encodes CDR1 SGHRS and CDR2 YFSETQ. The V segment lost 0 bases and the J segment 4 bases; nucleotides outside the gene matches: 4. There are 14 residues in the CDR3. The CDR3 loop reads CASSLGDSSYEQYF. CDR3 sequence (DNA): TGCGCCAGCAGCTTGGGGGACAGCTCTTACGAGCAGTACTTC.

The CDR3 sequence: CASSTDIGGNTEAFF. CDR3 coding DNA: TGTGCCAGCAGCACGGACATCGGGGGGAACACTGAAGCTTTCTTT. The chain recombines TRBV7-9 with TRBJ1-1; a weak D match, TRBD1 (5 bases). The CDR3 spans 15 residues. V was shortened by 5 bases and J by 1 base, with 14 bases between the two germline ends. Germline V lookup: CDR1 SEHNR, CDR2 FQNEAQ (reference sequence).

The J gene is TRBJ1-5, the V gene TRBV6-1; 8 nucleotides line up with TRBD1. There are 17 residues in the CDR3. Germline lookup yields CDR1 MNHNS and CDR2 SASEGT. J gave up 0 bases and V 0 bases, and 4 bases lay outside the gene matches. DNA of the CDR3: TGTGCCAGCAGTGAAGCCGGGACAGGTTATAGCAATCAGCCCCAGCATTTT. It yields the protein CASSEAGTGYSNQPQHF.

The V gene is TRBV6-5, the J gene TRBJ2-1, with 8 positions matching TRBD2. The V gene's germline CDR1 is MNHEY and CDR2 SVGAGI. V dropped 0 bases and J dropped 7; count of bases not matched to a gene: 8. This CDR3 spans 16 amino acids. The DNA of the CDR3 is TGTGCCAGCAGTTACTCGGCCGGGAGGGCCGGGAATGAGCAGTTCTTC. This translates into CASSYSAGRAGNEQFF.

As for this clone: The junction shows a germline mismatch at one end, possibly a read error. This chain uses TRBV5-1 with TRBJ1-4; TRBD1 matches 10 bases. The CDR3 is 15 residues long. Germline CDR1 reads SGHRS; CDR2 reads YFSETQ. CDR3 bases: TGCGCCAGCAGCCTAGGGACAGGGGATAATAAAAAACTGTTTTTT. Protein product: CASSLGTGDNKKLFF.

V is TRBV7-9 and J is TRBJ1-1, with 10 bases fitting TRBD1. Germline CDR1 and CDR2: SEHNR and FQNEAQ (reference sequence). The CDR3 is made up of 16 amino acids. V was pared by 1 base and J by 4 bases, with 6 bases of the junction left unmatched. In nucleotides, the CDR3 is TGTGCCAGCAGCTTAGTGGACAGGGGGGAGGGCACTGAAGCTTTCTTT. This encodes CASSLVDRGEGTEAFF.

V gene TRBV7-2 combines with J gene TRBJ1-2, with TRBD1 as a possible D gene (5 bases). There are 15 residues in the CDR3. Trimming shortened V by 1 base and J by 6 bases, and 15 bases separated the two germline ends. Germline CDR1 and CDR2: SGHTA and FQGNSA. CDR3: CASSLVQGLEHGYTF. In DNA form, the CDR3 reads TGTGCCAGCAGCTTAGTTCAGGGTTTGGAGCATGGCTACACCTTC. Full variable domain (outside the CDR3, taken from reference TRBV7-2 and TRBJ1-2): GAGVSQSPSNKVTEKGKDVELRCDPISGHTALYWYRQSLGQGLEFLIYFQGNSAPDKSGLPSDRFSAERTGGSVSTLTIQRTQQEDSAVYLCASSLVQGLEHGYTFGSGTRLTVV.